The 25 T cell receptor beta chains below all came from one sample that was sequenced in a study of T-cell reconstitution after alpha-beta-depleted transplantation in children. Preparation of the TCRbeta library used unique molecular identifiers. TCRdb processed the PCR reads anew with MiXCR; each CDR3 protein has one entry. The table lists 400,000 to 500,000 distinct CDR3 sequences, 11% of them singletons. The material sequenced was PBMCs from the stem cell graft donor, taken from the stem cell graft. The receptors stem from a human donor who donated a stem cell graft to a child with acute myeloid leukemia.

The chain links TRBV3-1 to TRBJ2-1, with TRBD1 as a possible D gene (5 bases). Per the germline V gene, CDR1 is LGHDT and CDR2 is YNNKEL (reference sequence). Between the trimmed V and J ends, which lost 2 bases and 1 base, there was a span of 12 bases. This CDR3 is built from 16 residues. The CDR3 is CASSQTLDSSYNEQFF. In nucleotides, the CDR3 is TGTGCCAGCAGCCAAACCCTCGACAGTTCCTACAATGAGCAGTTCTTC.

Only a few counts were recorded for this clonotype. The chain is built from TRBV12-3 or TRBV12-4 and TRBJ2-3; D is tentatively TRBD1 or TRBD2 (5 bases each). The CDR3 length is 12 residues. V gave up 4 bases and J gave up 7 bases, with 9 bases separating them. CDR3 protein: CASSSGRNTQYF. CDR3 nucleotide sequence: TGTGCCAGCAGTTCAGGGAGAAATACGCAGTATTTT.

This clonotype appeared a few times. The chain uses TRBV28 and TRBJ2-1; perhaps TRBD2 as D (6 bases). Trimming removed 4 bases from V and 1 base from J, with 26 bases in between. Germline values: CDR1 MDHEN, CDR2 SYDVKM. There are 20 residues in the CDR3. In nucleotides, the CDR3 is TGTGCCAGCAGTTCCCCTCTGGGGGTGGCCGGGAGTCGGTCCTACAATGAGCAGTTCTTC. This encodes CASSSPLGVAGSRSYNEQFF.

This clonotype appeared a few times. The CDR3 DNA reads as TGTGCCAGCAGTTTAGGATTTAGCGGGAGTGGGGCAGATACGCAGTATTTT. The encoded protein is CASSLGFSGSGADTQYF. The chain couples TRBV12-3 or TRBV12-4 to TRBJ2-3; 9 bases agree with TRBD2. J was trimmed by 4 bases and V by 1 base; bases with no gene match: 9. The CDR3 runs to 17 residues.

This clonotype was recorded at least ten times. The V gene is TRBV12-3 or TRBV12-4, the J gene TRBJ2-7, with a possible D match to TRBD1 (6 bases). V was clipped by 0 bases and J by 7 bases, with 10 bases between them. This CDR3 comprises 13 residues. Here the CDR3 reads CASSLALRGEQYV. The CDR3 DNA reads as TGTGCCAGCAGTTTAGCGCTGAGGGGGGAGCAGTACGTC.

This clonotype showed up just a few times. The gene calls are TRBV27 and TRBJ2-5; 10 nucleotides line up with TRBD1. The V gene end was trimmed by 5 bases and the J gene end by 10 bases; junction bases not matched to a gene: 13. The CDR3 contains 15 residues. The V gene's germline CDR1 is MNHEY and CDR2 SMNVEV (reference sequence). As DNA, the CDR3 is TGTGCCAGCAGTGCCCAGGACAGGGGGGATCAGAGCCAGTACTTC. Amino acids: CASSAQDRGDQSQYF.

This clonotype was observed a handful of times. This chain connects TRBV7-2 to TRBJ2-1; the match to TRBD2 covers 10 bases. With 5 bases clipped from V and 7 bases from J, the junction kept 8 bases outside the gene matches. The CDR3 has 15 amino acids. CDR1 is SGHTA and CDR2 is FQGNSA in the germline V gene. The CDR3 is CASSPGLALGNEQFF. CDR3 bases: TGTGCCAGCAGCCCGGGACTAGCGTTGGGAAATGAGCAGTTCTTC. Full variable domain (rest looked up from reference TRBV7-2 and TRBJ2-1): GAGVSQSPSNKVTEKGKDVELRCDPISGHTALYWYRQSLGQGLEFLIYFQGNSAPDKSGLPSDRFSAERTGGSVSTLTIQRTQQEDSAVYLCASSPGLALGNEQFFGPGTRLTVL.

The chain has TRBV20-1 and TRBJ2-1; TRBD2 aligns across 7 bases. This CDR3 has 15 residues. CDR1 and CDR2 (germline): DFQATT, SNEGSKA (reference sequence). After removal of 3 bases from V and 3 bases from J, the junction contained 8 bases not matched to a gene. This CDR3 reads CSASRGAGDYNEQFF. In DNA, the CDR3 is TGCAGTGCTAGCCGCGGGGCGGGAGACTACAATGAGCAGTTCTTC.

This clonotype was seen ten or more times. The chain couples TRBV5-1 to TRBJ2-1; D gene unclear. The CDR3 extends over 14 amino acids. CDR1 is SGHRS, CDR2 YFSETQ, per germline. V was clipped by 0 bases and J by 4 bases, with 8 bases between them. DNA of the CDR3: TGCGCCAGCAGCTTGGAATCGCGATACAATGAGCAGTTCTTC. Its protein is CASSLESRYNEQFF.

In this sample, this clonotype turned up a few times. V usage is TRBV3-1 and J usage is TRBJ2-3, with D tentatively TRBD1 or TRBD2 (5 bases each). The germline V and J ends were trimmed by 8 bases and 2 bases, with 23 bases remaining between them. This CDR3 spans 17 amino acids. CDR1 is LGHDT, CDR2 YNNKEL, per germline (reference sequence). As DNA, the CDR3 is TGTGCCAGCTCCCCCAGAGGGGTCCAAGAGGCCACAGATACGCAGTATTTT. Protein sequence: CASSPRGVQEATDTQYF.

This clonotype was detected ten times or more. The V and J genes are TRBV6-1 and TRBJ2-7, with 10 bases fitting TRBD2. V was pared by 6 bases and J by 3 bases, with 8 bases of the junction left unmatched. The germline V gene encodes CDR1 MNHNS and CDR2 SASEGT. The CDR3 runs 15 residues. This CDR3 reads CASSLRTSGSYEQYF. DNA for the CDR3: TGTGCCAGCAGCCTTAGGACTAGCGGCAGCTACGAGCAGTACTTC.

The chain recombines TRBV20-1 with TRBJ1-4; 7 bases align to TRBD1. The CDR3 consists of 12 residues. Germline trimming cut 4 bases from V and 6 bases from J; bases unmatched to any gene: 2. Germline V CDR1 and CDR2: DFQATT, SNEGSKA (reference sequence). DNA of the CDR3: TGCAGTGCTAAAGACAGGGATGAAAAACTGTTTTTT. As protein: CSAKDRDEKLFF.

V usage is TRBV9 and J usage is TRBJ2-7, with 7 bases matching TRBD1. Germline loops: CDR1 SGDLS, CDR2 YYNGEE. The CDR3 covers 13 residues. The ends lost 3 bases at V and 2 bases at J; junction bases unmatched: 2. The CDR3 protein is CASSAGGTYEQYF. Here the CDR3 DNA reads TGTGCCAGCAGCGCAGGGGGTACCTACGAGCAGTACTTC.

The CDR3 region has the DNA TGCGCCAGCAGCCCCGGTTACGGGAGGCCCTACGGGGAGCTGTTTTTT. Amino acids: CASSPGYGRPYGELFF. This chain joins TRBV5-1 and TRBJ2-2; 7 bases line up with TRBD2. Germline V gene sequence: CDR1 SGHRS, CDR2 YFSETQ. The CDR3 extends over 16 amino acids. Trimming cost V 4 bases and J 7 bases; bases outside gene matches: 13.

This clonotype has only a few counts. The chain couples TRBV4-3 to TRBJ2-1, with TRBD2 matching 7 bases. After removal of 1 base from V and 5 bases from J, the junction contained 8 bases not matched to a gene. From germline, CDR1 is LGHNA and CDR2 YSLEER. The CDR3 loop spans 16 amino acids. CDR3 nucleotide sequence: TGCGCCAGCAGCCAAGTGGCTAGCGGAAAACACAATGAGCAGTTCTTC. Translated, it gives CASSQVASGKHNEQFF.

The table lists this clonotype with a few counts. This chain links TRBV29-1 with TRBJ2-5, with 10 bases that match TRBD1. V dropped 3 bases and J dropped 1; count of bases not matched to a gene: 5. The CDR3 consists of 15 residues. Germline values: CDR1 SQVTM, CDR2 ANQGSEA. CDR3 sequence (DNA): TGCAGCGTTGACTCCGGGACAGGGGTCCAAGAGACCCAGTACTTC. Residues: CSVDSGTGVQETQYF.

This clonotype has just a few counts. V and J are TRBV5-1 and TRBJ2-3, with 7 bases aligning to TRBD2. The CDR3 has 17 amino acids. CDR1 is SGHRS, CDR2 YFSETQ, per germline. With 0 bases clipped from V and 1 base from J, the junction kept 8 bases outside the gene matches. The CDR3 nucleotides are TGCGCCAGCAGCTTGGAGGTAGCGGGTTCGGGCACAGATACGCAGTATTTT. Protein: CASSLEVAGSGTDTQYF.

This clonotype was picked up many times. The V call is TRBV29-1, the J call TRBJ2-3, with TRBD2 matching over 10 bases. In germline, CDR1 is SQVTM, CDR2 ANQGSEA. The CDR3 runs to 15 residues. Trimming took 8 bases from V and 3 from J; bases not matched to a gene: 11. The CDR3, as DNA: TGCAGCTTACACAAAGCGGGAGGGGAGACAGATACGCAGTATTTT. Translation gives CSLHKAGGETDTQYF.

This chain connects TRBV19 to TRBJ1-2; TRBD1 is a possible D gene (5 bases). From germline, CDR1 is LNHDA and CDR2 SQIVND (reference sequence). CDR3 size: 12 residues. V shed 7 bases and J shed 4 bases, with 10 bases lying between them. The DNA for the CDR3 is TGTGCCAGTAATGACAGAGTCTATGGCTACACCTTC. Its protein is CASNDRVYGYTF.

In its sample, this clonotype was seen many times. The chain couples TRBV5-1 to TRBJ2-1, with 11 positions matching TRBD2. The trim removed 3 bases at V and 8 bases at J, leaving 10 bases unmatched. The CDR3 contains 16 residues. Germline V gene data show CDR1 as SGHRS and CDR2 as YFSETQ. The CDR3 loop reads CASSWFSGGARDEQFF. The CDR3 DNA follows: TGCGCCAGCAGCTGGTTTAGCGGGGGGGCCCGGGATGAGCAGTTCTTC.

Many counts were recorded for this clonotype. The chain uses TRBV12-3 or TRBV12-4 and TRBJ2-2; D is uncertain. V gave up 8 bases and J gave up 6 bases, with 10 bases separating them. CDR3 size: 12 residues. CDR3 sequence reads: CASGQGAGELFF. Written as DNA, the CDR3 is TGTGCCAGCGGCCAAGGCGCCGGGGAGCTGTTTTTT.

The CDR3 DNA reads TGTGCCATCATGGGCTTACAGGGAACGGCTGAAGCTTTCTTT. Protein: CAIMGLQGTAEAFF. The V call is TRBV10-3, the J call TRBJ1-1, with D perhaps TRBD1 (6 bases). CDR1 is ENHRY, CDR2 SYGVKD, per germline. Deletions cut 7 bases from V and 6 bases from J, with 18 bases between. The CDR3 extends over 14 amino acids.

The table lists this clonotype with a few counts. The chain couples TRBV20-1 to TRBJ1-4, with D uncertain. This CDR3 comprises 14 residues. Germline V gene data show CDR1 as DFQATT and CDR2 as SNEGSKA (reference sequence). V lost 2 bases and J 6 bases, leaving 13 bases between the germline ends. CDR3 region: CSARLSGRDEKLFF. The CDR3 bases are TGCAGTGCTAGATTGTCGGGCCGGGATGAAAAACTGTTTTTT.

This clonotype appeared a few times. The V and J genes are TRBV10-3 and TRBJ1-3; D perhaps matches TRBD1 (5 bases). Trimming removed 7 bases from V and 4 bases from J, with 14 bases in between. The CDR3 has 14 amino acids. Germline assignment: CDR1 ENHRY and CDR2 SYGVKD. The CDR3 loop reads CAITPSQGGNTIYF. CDR3 nucleotide sequence: TGTGCCATCACCCCCTCCCAGGGCGGAAACACCATATATTTT.

CDR3 amino acids: CASSQDLVRGPNEQFF. The DNA for the CDR3 is TGCGCCAGCAGCCAAGATCTGGTCAGGGGGCCGAATGAGCAGTTCTTC. V usage is TRBV4-3 and J usage is TRBJ2-1; 8 nucleotides match TRBD1. After removal of 0 bases from V and 7 bases from J, the junction contained 8 bases not matched to a gene. The CDR3 consists of 16 residues. Germline V lookup: CDR1 LGHNA, CDR2 YSLEER.